These 28 T cell receptor beta chains were all obtained from the same sample, sequenced in a study of PD-1 blockade in classical Hodgkin lymphoma. Brentuximab vedotin exposure varied among the patients, all of whom had relapsed after autologous stem cell transplantation. The data were produced by immunoSEQ multiplex PCR, yet TCRdb's version contains in-frame clones alone and is incomplete. The table has some 41,000 clones, approximately 70% seen once. This material consisted of peripheral blood mononuclear cells (PBMCs), taken before the second cycle of nivolumab. The source of these receptors is a human donor with classical Hodgkin lymphoma.

A note on this clone: Additional DNA sequences in this sample encode the identical CDR3. The V gene is TRBV29-1, the J gene TRBJ2-3, with TRBD1 identical over 7 bases. The CDR3 has 11 residues. With 5 bases clipped from V and 5 bases from J, the junction kept 1 base outside the gene matches. Germline V gene data show CDR1 as SQVTM and CDR2 as ANQGSEA. The CDR3 region is CSVRQGDTQYF. DNA for the CDR3: TGCAGCGTTCGACAGGGAGATACGCAGTATTTT.

The chain carries TRBV4-1 and TRBJ2-7; 9 nucleotides line up with TRBD2. The CDR3 contains 16 residues. The V gene's germline CDR1 is MGHRA and CDR2 YSYEKL. The V gene end was trimmed by 4 bases and the J gene end by 0 bases; junction bases not matched to a gene: 7. CDR3 sequence (DNA): TGCGCCAGCAGCCTCCTAGCGGGAAGGGGCTCCTACGAGCAGTACTTC. Translation gives CASSLLAGRGSYEQYF.

The V call is TRBV21-1, the J call TRBJ1-3. TRBV21-1 is an annotated pseudogene. This CDR3 has 18 residues. CDR3 coding DNA: TGTGCCAGCAGCAAAGATGGGGGTTTCACATTCTCTGGAAACACCATATATTTT. It yields the protein CASSKDGGFTFSGNTIYF.

The V call is TRBV11-2, the J call TRBJ1-3; D perhaps matches TRBD1 (6 bases). The V end lost 5 bases, the J end lost 0 bases, and 14 bases lay between the germline ends. The germline CDR1 and CDR2 sequences are SGHAT and FQNNGV. CDR3 size: 16 residues. The CDR3 DNA sequence: TGTGCCAGCAGCCCCGAGACAGGAGCCTCTGGAAACACCATATATTTT. This sequence encodes CASSPETGASGNTIYF.

The J gene is TRBJ2-7, the V gene TRBV28; tentatively, D is TRBD2 (6 bases). The CDR3 is 14 amino acids. The V end lost 6 bases, the J end lost 0 bases, and 12 bases lay between the germline ends. CDR1 is MDHEN, CDR2 SYDVKM, per germline. CDR3 loop: CASRREESSYEQYF. The CDR3 DNA follows: TGTGCCAGCAGAAGGGAGGAGAGCTCCTACGAGCAGTACTTC.

The chain uses TRBV6-5 and TRBJ2-2; no definite D call. This CDR3 has 15 amino acids. The V gene's germline CDR1 is MNHEY and CDR2 SVGAGI. V was clipped by 7 bases and J by 3 bases, with 15 bases between them. CDR3 coding DNA: TGTGCCAGCACTAGACAATCCCCGGACACCGGGGAGCTGTTTTTT. This translates into CASTRQSPDTGELFF.

The V and J genes are TRBV9 and TRBJ1-3, with no clear D. CDR3 length equals 16 residues. Germline V CDR1 and CDR2: SGDLS, YYNGEE. The germline V and J ends were trimmed by 3 bases and 0 bases, with 13 bases remaining between them. The CDR3 region is CASSGEERLSGNTIYF. DNA of the CDR3: TGTGCCAGCAGCGGAGAGGAAAGGCTCTCTGGAAACACCATATATTTT.

The chain links TRBV7-2 to TRBJ1-4; D may be TRBD1 (5 bases). The CDR3 totals 15 residues. V was trimmed by 5 bases and J by 5 bases, leaving 15 bases between them. Germline CDR1 SGHTA, CDR2 FQGNSA. The CDR3 sequence is CASSPRGVSNEKLFF. The CDR3 DNA follows: TGTGCCAGCAGCCCACGAGGGGTTTCCAATGAAAAACTGTTTTTT.

This sequence joins TRBV5-1 and TRBJ1-3; 7 bases agree with TRBD1. Germline lookup yields CDR1 SGHRS and CDR2 YFSETQ. Trimming at V came to 4 bases and at J to 0 bases, leaving 10 bases not matched to a gene. The CDR3 contains 17 residues. CDR3 region: CASSAEGTVRSGNTIYF. The DNA for the CDR3 is TGCGCCAGCAGCGCGGAGGGGACAGTTCGCTCTGGAAACACCATATATTTT.

The chain uses TRBV28 and TRBJ2-1, with unresolved D. Trimming removed 6 bases at V and 9 bases at J, with 12 bases between. CDR3 length: 12 residues. Per germline, CDR1 MDHEN and CDR2 SYDVKM. The CDR3 DNA reads TGTGCCAGCAGCCCTACTGACCCTGAGCAGTTCTTC. Translated: CASSPTDPEQFF.

The rearrangement joins TRBV4-3 to TRBJ1-1; the D is unclear. The V end lost 5 bases, the J end lost 0 bases, and 13 bases lay between the germline ends. From germline, CDR1 is LGHNA and CDR2 YSLEER. The CDR3 runs to 15 residues. The CDR3 DNA reads TGCGCCAGCAGCGTAGGACCGGCCATGAACACTGAAGCTTTCTTT. Translating it yields CASSVGPAMNTEAFF.

This clone is medium-sized by share. This chain uses TRBV6-6 with TRBJ1-5, with D tentatively TRBD1 (6 bases). Germline assignment: CDR1 MNHNY and CDR2 SVGAGI (reference sequence). V shed 5 bases and J shed 1 base, with 6 bases lying between them. This CDR3 is built from 13 residues. CDR3 nucleotides: TGTGCCAGCAGTGACAGGAGCAATCAGCCCCAGCATTTT. It is translated as CASSDRSNQPQHF.

The CDR3 sequence is CASAALNRGNTIYF. CDR3 nucleotide sequence: TGTGCCAGCGCCGCCTTAAACAGGGGAAACACCATATATTTT. This chain joins TRBV6-5 and TRBJ1-3; possible D gene TRBD1, 5 bases. This CDR3 comprises 14 residues. V was pared by 8 bases and J by 4 bases, with 15 bases between. The germline CDR1 and CDR2 sequences are MNHEY and SVGAGI.

This chain joins TRBV5-1 and TRBJ2-7; 8 nucleotides align to TRBD1. Trimming took 1 base from V and 4 from J; bases not matched to a gene: 4. Per the germline V gene, CDR1 is SGHRS and CDR2 is YFSETQ. This CDR3 comprises 14 residues. The CDR3 nucleotides are TGCGCCAGCAGCTTGACGGACAGGGAGTACGAGCAGTACTTC. This encodes CASSLTDREYEQYF.

The chain recombines TRBV28 with TRBJ1-4; tentative D call: TRBD1 (6 bases). V gave up 6 bases and J gave up 5 bases, with 10 bases separating them. The CDR3 loop spans 13 amino acids. In germline, CDR1 is MDHEN, CDR2 SYDVKM. The CDR3 reads CASRDSRNEKLFF. The CDR3 coding sequence is TGTGCCAGCAGGGACAGCAGAAATGAAAAACTGTTTTTT.

The table lists this clone with a count of one. The chain carries TRBV9 and TRBJ1-2, with 8 positions matching TRBD1. CDR1 and CDR2 from the germline V gene are SGDLS and YYNGEE. The CDR3 sequence is 14 residues long. V shed 3 bases and J 8 bases; nucleotides not matched to a gene: 9. The CDR3 region is CASSDDRGGDGYTF. The CDR3 region has the DNA TGTGCCAGCAGCGACGACAGGGGAGGGGACGGCTACACCTTC.

The chain is built from TRBV7-6 and TRBJ2-2; D is uncertain. Trimming took off 1 base at V and 5 bases at J, with 11 bases between the two ends. The CDR3 is made up of 15 amino acids. Germline-derived CDR1 and CDR2 are SGHVS and FNYEAQ. CDR3 sequence reads: CASSLGLAGTGELFF. The CDR3, as DNA: TGTGCCAGCAGCTTAGGGTTGGCCGGGACCGGGGAGCTGTTTTTT.

V usage is TRBV9 and J usage is TRBJ1-2; D uncertain. CDR1 SGDLS and CDR2 YYNGEE come from the germline V gene. V dropped 4 bases and J dropped 14 bases, with 18 bases sitting between them. This CDR3 is built from 12 residues. CDR3 amino acids: CASSRDQIKKTF. The CDR3 DNA reads TGTGCCAGCAGCAGAGATCAGATTAAGAAAACCTTC.

V usage is TRBV6-5 and J usage is TRBJ1-4; no clear D gene. Trimming cost V 6 bases and J 3 bases, with 14 bases left between them. The germline CDR1 and CDR2 sequences are MNHEY and SVGAGI. This CDR3 is 15 amino acids long. The CDR3 sequence is CASRGWGEPNEKLFF. As DNA, the CDR3 is TGTGCCAGCAGAGGGTGGGGTGAGCCTAATGAAAAACTGTTTTTT.

The chain joins TRBV27 to TRBJ1-3; no definite D call. V was clipped by 5 bases and J by 0 bases, with 11 bases between them. There are 15 residues in the CDR3. The germline V gene has CDR1 MNHEY and CDR2 SMNVEV (reference sequence). This CDR3 is CASSTTAYSGNTIYF. As DNA, the CDR3 is TGTGCCAGCAGTACGACCGCATACTCTGGAAACACCATATATTTT.

The rearrangement joins TRBV21-1 to TRBJ2-7; TRBD2, the D gene given by the table, was not confirmed from the DNA. TRBV21-1 is noted as a pseudogene. There are 17 residues in the CDR3. CDR3 amino acids: CASSPPRSPFTQRGQYF. As DNA, the CDR3 is TGTGCCAGCAGCCCTCCTCGGAGCCCTTTTACCCAGAGAGGGCAGTACTTC.

The chain links TRBV9 to TRBJ1-6; TRBD1 matches 8 bases. The CDR3 extends over 15 amino acids. The germline gives CDR1 SGDLS, CDR2 YYNGEE. Germline trimming cut 3 bases from V and 9 bases from J; bases unmatched to any gene: 8. The CDR3 sequence: CASSAEQGGGSPLHF. CDR3 DNA: TGTGCCAGCAGCGCGGAACAGGGGGGAGGTTCACCCCTCCACTTT.

The table lists this clone with a few counts. The rearrangement links TRBV15 to TRBJ2-1, with TRBD1 matching 8 bases. V dropped 3 bases and J dropped 0; count of bases not matched to a gene: 4. The CDR3 extends over 16 amino acids. Per the germline V gene, CDR1 is LNHNV and CDR2 is YYDKDF (reference sequence). For the CDR3, the DNA is TGTGCCACCAGCAGGCCAGGGGGCGTCTCCTACAATGAGCAGTTCTTC. Amino acids: CATSRPGGVSYNEQFF.

The chain joins TRBV4-3 to TRBJ1-6; D gene unclear. The CDR3 has 18 amino acids. The ends were cut back, 0 bases at V and 1 base at J, with 13 bases in the middle. From germline, CDR1 is LGHNA and CDR2 YSLEER. CDR3 DNA: TGCGCCAGCAGCCAAGATCTTCCTGAGGAGTCCTATAATTCACCCCTCCACTTT. The encoded protein is CASSQDLPEESYNSPLHF.

V usage is TRBV9 and J usage is TRBJ1-1; D may be TRBD1 (5 bases). CDR3 size: 15 residues. Germline assignment: CDR1 SGDLS and CDR2 YYNGEE. The ends were cut back, 2 bases at V and 1 base at J, with 12 bases in the middle. The CDR3 bases are TGTGCCAGCAGCGTCGAGCTGACAGCGAACACTGAAGCTTTCTTT. Protein sequence: CASSVELTANTEAFF. The full variable domain, rest sourced from reference TRBV9 and TRBJ1-1, is DSGVTQTPKHLITATGQRVTLRCSPRSGDLSVYWYQQSLDQGLQFLIQYYNGEERAKGNILERFSAQQFPDLHSELNLSSLELGDSALYFCASSVELTANTEAFFGQGTRLTVV.

This clone was observed a handful of times. The V gene is TRBV30, the J gene TRBJ1-2; unclear D gene. Trimming removed 1 base from V and 8 bases from J, with 8 bases in between. The CDR3 extends over 11 amino acids. Germline CDR1 reads GTSNPN; CDR2 reads SVGIG (reference sequence). The CDR3 spells CAWSDLNGYTF. For the CDR3, the DNA is TGTGCCTGGAGTGACCTCAACGGCTACACCTTC.

Comments on this clone: Other DNA sequences of this sample code for an identical CDR3. This chain connects TRBV4-2 to TRBJ2-7; D call uncertain. This CDR3 contains 14 residues. Between the trimmed V and J ends, which lost 0 bases and 2 bases, there was a span of 8 bases. Germline CDR1 reads LGHNA; CDR2 reads YNFKEQ. The CDR3: CASSQELGTYEQYF. The CDR3 bases are TGTGCCAGCAGCCAAGAGCTAGGGACCTACGAGCAGTACTTC.

This clone has only a few counts. The chain joins TRBV7-2 to TRBJ2-1, with TRBD1 as a possible D gene (7 bases). The CDR3 runs 15 residues. The germline V and J ends were trimmed by 1 base and 6 bases, with 13 bases remaining between them. Germline loops: CDR1 SGHTA, CDR2 FQGNSA. The CDR3: CASSLDYRGGNEQFF. The CDR3 DNA sequence: TGTGCCAGCAGCTTAGATTACAGGGGAGGCAATGAGCAGTTCTTC. The whole variable domain, remainder taken from reference TRBV7-2 and TRBJ2-1, is GAGVSQSPSNKVTEKGKDVELRCDPISGHTALYWYRQSLGQGLEFLIYFQGNSAPDKSGLPSDRFSAERTGGSVSTLTIQRTQQEDSAVYLCASSLDYRGGNEQFFGPGTRLTVL.